The clone carrying this T cell receptor beta chain occurred many times. Its antigen is as yet unknown. TCRdb re-called the RACE reads through MiXCR, storing one row per CDR3 protein. The sample records roughly 380,000 distinct CDR3 sequences, around 6% being singletons. The entry originates in a study of human T cells and chemical hapten exposure. This CDR3 contains 13 residues. CDR1 and CDR2 (germline): MNHEY, SVGEGT. Between the trimmed V and J ends, which lost 7 bases and 4 bases, there was a span of 13 bases. Study-level points and caveats: Since the donors had alopecia, their immune response may not be the same as that of healthy people. In the PT1 data, expanded TCR counts showed a positive correlation with patch test score.

Time point specified: patch test 2, 6 weeks after DPC sensitization. Treatment given: therapeutic diphenylcyclopropenone sensitization with weekly scalp DPC. Blood draws came first, before each patch test. Suited to DPC and affected by alopecia, the donors ranged from 18 to 70 years old. The chain links TRBV6-2 or TRBV6-3 to TRBJ1-2, with D possibly being TRBD1 (5 bases). Specimen: whole blood, collected in connection with sensitization to the hapten diphenylcyclopropenone (DPC). The receptor's source is a woman aged 18 to 35 with alopecia areata. Some clones in this sample may be carry-over from other donors' samples. The CDR3 DNA sequence: TGTGCCAGCACTGCCGGGACCACCTATGGCTACACCTTC. Encoded protein: CASTAGTTYGYTF.